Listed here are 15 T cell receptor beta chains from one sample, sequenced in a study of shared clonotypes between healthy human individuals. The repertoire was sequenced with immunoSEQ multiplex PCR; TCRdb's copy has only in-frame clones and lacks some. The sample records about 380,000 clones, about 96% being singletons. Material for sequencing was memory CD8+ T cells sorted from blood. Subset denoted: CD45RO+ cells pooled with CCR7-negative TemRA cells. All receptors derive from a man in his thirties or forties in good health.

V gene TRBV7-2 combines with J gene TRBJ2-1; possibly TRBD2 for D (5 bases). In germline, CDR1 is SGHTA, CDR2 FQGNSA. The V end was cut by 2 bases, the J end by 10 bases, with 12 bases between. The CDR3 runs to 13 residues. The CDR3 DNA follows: TGTGCCAGCAGCTTACGTGGGAGAGGAGAGCAGTTCTTC. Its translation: CASSLRGRGEQFF.

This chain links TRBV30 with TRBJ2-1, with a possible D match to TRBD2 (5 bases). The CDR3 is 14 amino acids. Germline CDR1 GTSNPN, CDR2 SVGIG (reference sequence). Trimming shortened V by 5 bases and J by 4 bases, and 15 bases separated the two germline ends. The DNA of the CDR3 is TGTGCCTGGCATACTAGAGACGTATACAATGAGCAGTTCTTC. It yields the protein CAWHTRDVYNEQFF. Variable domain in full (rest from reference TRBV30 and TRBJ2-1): SQTIHQWPATLVQPVGSPLSLECTVEGTSNPNLYWYRQAAGRGLQLLFYSVGIGQISSEVPQNLSASRPQDRQFILSSKKLLLSDSGFYLCAWHTRDVYNEQFFGPGTRLTVL.

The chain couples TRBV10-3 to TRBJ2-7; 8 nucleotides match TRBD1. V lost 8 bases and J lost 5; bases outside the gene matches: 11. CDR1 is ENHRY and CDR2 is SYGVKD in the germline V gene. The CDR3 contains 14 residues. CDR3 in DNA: TGTGCCATCGGCTCCGCAGGGGGCATTAACGAGCAGTACTTC. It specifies CAIGSAGGINEQYF.

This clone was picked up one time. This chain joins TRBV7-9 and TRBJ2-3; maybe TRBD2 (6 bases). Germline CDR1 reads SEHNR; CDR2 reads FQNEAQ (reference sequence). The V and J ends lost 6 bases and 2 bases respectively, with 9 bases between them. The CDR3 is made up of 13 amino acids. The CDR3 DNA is TGTGCCAGCAGGAGACTAGACACAGATACGCAGTATTTT. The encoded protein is CASRRLDTDTQYF.

The CDR3 nucleotides read TGCAGCGTTGAAGAGACCAGGGGGGGCTACACCTTC. This sequence encodes CSVEETRGGYTF. The chain combines TRBV29-1 with TRBJ1-2; TRBD1 matches 7 bases. The CDR3 sequence is 12 residues long. Germline lookup yields CDR1 SQVTM and CDR2 ANQGSEA. The junction had 3 bases not matched to a gene; V was cut back by 0 bases and J by 8 bases.

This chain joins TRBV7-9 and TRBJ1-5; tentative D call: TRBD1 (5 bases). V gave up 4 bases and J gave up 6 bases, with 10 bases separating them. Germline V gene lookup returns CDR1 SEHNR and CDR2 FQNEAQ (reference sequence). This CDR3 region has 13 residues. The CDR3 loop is CASSSGPFQPQHF. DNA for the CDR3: TGTGCCAGCAGCTCGGGACCCTTTCAGCCCCAGCATTTT. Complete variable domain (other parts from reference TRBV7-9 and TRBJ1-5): DTGVSQNPRHKITKRGQNVTFRCDPISEHNRLYWYRQTLGQGPEFLTYFQNEAQLEKSRLLSDRFSAERPKGSFSTLEIQRTEQGDSAMYLCASSSGPFQPQHFGDGTRLSIL.

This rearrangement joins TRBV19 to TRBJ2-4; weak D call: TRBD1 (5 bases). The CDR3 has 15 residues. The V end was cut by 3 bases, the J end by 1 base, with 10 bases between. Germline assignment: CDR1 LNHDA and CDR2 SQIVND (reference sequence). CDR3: CASSIGALAKNIQYF. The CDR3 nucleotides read TGTGCCAGTAGTATTGGGGCCCTGGCCAAAAACATTCAGTACTTC.

The chain's CDR3 is CASSQGPFTPSGSTDTQYF. DNA for the CDR3: TGCGCCAGCAGCCAAGGACCCTTTACGCCTAGCGGGAGCACAGATACGCAGTATTTT. The rearrangement links TRBV4-1 to TRBJ2-3; TRBD2 matches at 8 bases. The CDR3 consists of 19 residues. The V segment lost 1 base and the J segment 0 bases; nucleotides outside the gene matches: 12. The germline gives CDR1 MGHRA, CDR2 YSYEKL.

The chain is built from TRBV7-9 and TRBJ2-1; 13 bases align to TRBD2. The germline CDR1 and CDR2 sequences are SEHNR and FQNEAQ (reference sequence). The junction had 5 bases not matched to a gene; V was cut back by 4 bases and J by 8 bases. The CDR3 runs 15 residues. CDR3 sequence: CASSSTSGRADEQFF. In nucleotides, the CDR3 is TGTGCCAGCAGCTCCACTAGCGGGAGGGCCGATGAGCAGTTCTTC.

Here the CDR3 reads CAWSQTASGYGYTF. CDR3 DNA: TGTGCCTGGAGTCAGACAGCGTCAGGCTATGGCTACACCTTC. This chain joins TRBV30 and TRBJ1-2, with a weak D call TRBD1 (5 bases). V lost 2 bases, J lost 4 bases, and 14 bases lay in between. The CDR3 runs 14 residues. Germline CDR1 GTSNPN, CDR2 SVGIG (reference sequence). The full variable domain, its missing parts supplied by reference TRBV30 and TRBJ1-2, is SQTIHQWPATLVQPVGSPLSLECTVEGTSNPNLYWYRQAAGRGLQLLFYSVGIGQISSEVPQNLSASRPQDRQFILSSKKLLLSDSGFYLCAWSQTASGYGYTFGSGTRLTVV.

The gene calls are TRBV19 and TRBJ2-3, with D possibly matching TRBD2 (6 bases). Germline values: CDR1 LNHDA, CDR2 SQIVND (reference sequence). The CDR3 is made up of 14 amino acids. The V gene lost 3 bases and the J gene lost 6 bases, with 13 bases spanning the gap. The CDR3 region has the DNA TGTGCCAGTAGTATCGGCGGGAATTTGGATACGCAGTATTTT. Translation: CASSIGGNLDTQYF.

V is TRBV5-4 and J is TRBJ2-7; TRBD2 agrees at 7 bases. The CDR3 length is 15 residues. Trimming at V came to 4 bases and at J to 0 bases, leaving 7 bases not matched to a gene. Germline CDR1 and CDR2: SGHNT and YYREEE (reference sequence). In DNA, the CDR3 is TGTGCCAGCAGCAGATTTGGCGGGGGCTCCTACGAGCAGTACTTC. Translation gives CASSRFGGGSYEQYF.

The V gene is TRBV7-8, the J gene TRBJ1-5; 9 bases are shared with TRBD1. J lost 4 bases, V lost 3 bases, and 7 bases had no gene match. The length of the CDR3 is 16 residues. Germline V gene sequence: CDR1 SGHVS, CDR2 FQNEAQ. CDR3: CASSLYGTGSNQPQHF. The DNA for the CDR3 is TGTGCCAGCAGCTTGTACGGGACAGGGTCGAATCAGCCCCAGCATTTT.

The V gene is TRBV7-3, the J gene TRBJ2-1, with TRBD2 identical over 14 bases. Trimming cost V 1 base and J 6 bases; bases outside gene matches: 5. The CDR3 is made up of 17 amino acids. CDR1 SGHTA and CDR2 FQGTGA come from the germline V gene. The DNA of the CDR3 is TGTGCCAGCAGCTTAATACCCGGACTAGCGGGAGGCAATGAGCAGTTCTTC. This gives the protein CASSLIPGLAGGNEQFF.

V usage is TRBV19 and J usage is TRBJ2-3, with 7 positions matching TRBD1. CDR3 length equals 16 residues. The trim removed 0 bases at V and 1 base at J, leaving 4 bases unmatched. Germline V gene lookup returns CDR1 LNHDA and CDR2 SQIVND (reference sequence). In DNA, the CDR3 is TGTGCCAGTAGTATAGAACAGGGGCCCCGCACAGATACGCAGTATTTT. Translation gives CASSIEQGPRTDTQYF.